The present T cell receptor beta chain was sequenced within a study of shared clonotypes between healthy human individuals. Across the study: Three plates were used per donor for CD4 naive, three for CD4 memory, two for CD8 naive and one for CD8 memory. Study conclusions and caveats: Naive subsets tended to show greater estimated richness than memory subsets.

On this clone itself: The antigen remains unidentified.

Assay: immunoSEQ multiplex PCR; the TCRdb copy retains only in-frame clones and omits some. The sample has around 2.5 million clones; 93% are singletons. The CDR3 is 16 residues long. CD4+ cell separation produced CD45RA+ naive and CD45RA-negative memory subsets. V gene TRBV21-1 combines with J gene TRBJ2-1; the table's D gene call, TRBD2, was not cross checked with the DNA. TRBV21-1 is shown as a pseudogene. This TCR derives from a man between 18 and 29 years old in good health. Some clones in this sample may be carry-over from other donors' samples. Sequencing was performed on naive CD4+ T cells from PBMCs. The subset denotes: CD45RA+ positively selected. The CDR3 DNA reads TGTGCCAGCAGCAAAGAACCAGCGGGGATTTACAATGAGCAGTTCTTC. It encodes CASSKEPAGIYNEQFF.